This is a list of T cell receptor beta chains from one sample in a study of control samples from healthy donors and cancer patients. The protocol was immunoSEQ multiplex PCR, while the TCRdb copy is restricted to in-frame clones and leaves out a portion. The sample holds about 130,000 clones, over 85% seen once. Material: blood. The receptors shown here come from a man between 18 and 35 years old in good health. Each CDR3 is given without its conserved first and last residue.

16,TRBV4-1,TRBJ2-4,ASSQGHQFSRAKNIQY
12,TRBV19,TRBJ1-5,ASSIKLGSQPQH
16,TRBV19,TRBJ2-7,ASSTRYLGTGISYEQY
13,TRBV19,TRBJ2-3,ASRGGSRGTDTQY
12,TRBV7-2,TRBJ1-5,ASSFTGYHQPQH
13,TRBV7-3,TRBJ2-3,ASSLMGASTDTQY
15,TRBV5-6,TRBJ1-1,ASSFLRGKVGGTEAF
11,TRBV7-9,TRBJ1-4,ASSLLTNEKLF
10,TRBV9,TRBJ1-1,ASSVGQSEAF
13,TRBV7-9,TRBJ2-1,ASSRNIGSYNEQF
12,TRBV15,TRBJ2-1,ATSGYRADNEQF
14,TRBV25-1,TRBJ1-2,ASSGAGGASNYGYT
18,TRBV9,TRBJ2-5,ASSVATSGGLATVQETQY
11,TRBV7-2,TRBJ1-2,ASSLEGGWGYT
7,TRBV29-1,TRBJ1-1,SVGPEAF
11,TRBV12-3/TRBV12-4,TRBJ2-2,ASSLYGAGELF
11,TRBV14,TRBJ2-1,ASSQVLVTGQF
11,TRBV5-6,TRBJ2-3,ASSLLNTDTQY
12,TRBV5-6,TRBJ2-7,ASSWAGIIYEQY
13,TRBV4-1,TRBJ2-5,ASSRSQAGRETQY
11,TRBV12-3/TRBV12-4,TRBJ1-5,ASSLLVDQPQH
11,TRBV2,TRBJ1-2,ASSNRAGYGYT
11,TRBV6-5,TRBJ2-1,ASKVGPYNEQF
12,TRBV19,TRBJ1-5,ASSIERGYQPQH
12,TRBV6-6,TRBJ1-4,ASSSQGTNEKLF
11,TRBV6-1,TRBJ1-5,ASSDSRRQPQH
17,TRBV11-2,TRBJ2-7,ASSTLRTSFRSLVKEQY
13,TRBV7-9,TRBJ1-4,ASSSRQGEVEKLF
13,TRBV14,TRBJ2-5,ASSPGLAGTETQY